The clone carrying this T cell receptor (beta chain) has just a few counts. Its antigen is unidentified. The data originate from a study of blood T cells in healthy people across ages. Using a J-beta primer mix together with a sample-barcoded 5' primer, a second PCR was run for roughly 6 to 11 cycles. TCRdb fed the 5' RACE reads into MiXCR, producing one record per CDR3 protein. The top ten hold over 5% of the sample, which has roughly 1.4 million distinct CDR3 sequences, roughly 59% seen once. The study's findings and limits: Older individuals had lower TCR beta diversity per million T cells (the decline was roughly linear).

Each donor gave approximately 9.7 milliliters of peripheral blood. This sequence was found in a man aged 18-30 years in good health. The sequenced material came from blood.

The CDR3 loop reads CASSQDYSHYEQYF. The CDR3 DNA reads as TGCGCCAGCAGCCAAGACTACAGTCACTACGAGCAGTACTTC. J is TRBJ2-7 and V is TRBV4-1; no clear D. CDR1 is MGHRA, CDR2 YSYEKL, per germline. The CDR3 has 14 residues. With 0 bases removed from V and 3 bases from J, the gap between germline ends came to 9 bases.